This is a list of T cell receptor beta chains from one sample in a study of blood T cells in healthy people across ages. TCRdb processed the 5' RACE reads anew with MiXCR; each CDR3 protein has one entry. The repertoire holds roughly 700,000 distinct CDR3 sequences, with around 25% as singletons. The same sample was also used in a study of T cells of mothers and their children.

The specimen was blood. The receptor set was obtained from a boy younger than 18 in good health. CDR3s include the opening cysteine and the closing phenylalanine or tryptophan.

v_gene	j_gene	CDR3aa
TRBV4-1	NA	CASSQDFGGSSYEQYF
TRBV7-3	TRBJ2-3	CASSESPSGIVQYF
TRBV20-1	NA	CSANTGTGSYEQYF
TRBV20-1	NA	CGASELNYEQYF
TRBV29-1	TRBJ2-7	CSVQGRVSYEQYF
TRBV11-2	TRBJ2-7	CASSLGDRAAYEQYF
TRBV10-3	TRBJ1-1	CASQGASSEAFF
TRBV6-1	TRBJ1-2	CASTEPVYGYTF
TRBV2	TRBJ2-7	CASRLAGGPPYEQYF
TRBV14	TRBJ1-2	CASSQDLRQGYTF
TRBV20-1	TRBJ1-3	CSARGLTGNTIYF
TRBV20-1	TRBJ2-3	CSARGRAGGFTDTQYF
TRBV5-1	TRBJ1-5	CASSLTGATDQPQHF
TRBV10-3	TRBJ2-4	CAISDLWTGILAKNIQYF
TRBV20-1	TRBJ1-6	CSAIRQGYNSPLHF
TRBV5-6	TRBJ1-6	CASSLRPNNSPLHF